This TCR beta chain was identified in a study of CD8 T cells in Susac syndrome. This clonotype has a single count. The antigen remains unidentified. Findings and caveats of the study: The study admitted that it had a relatively small number of individuals in its TCR sequencing and HLA analysis.

Random hexamers were used to reverse transcribe the RNA input (about 0.45 to 1 ug). TCRdb reprocessed the immunoSEQ multiplex PCR reads via MiXCR and lists one record per CDR3 protein. The sample has about 69,000 distinct CDR3 sequences; roughly nine tenths are singletons. The multiple sclerosis controls were treatment-naive patients with relapsing-remitting disease that was stable or active. V was clipped by 1 base and J by 8 bases, with 12 bases between them. Germline CDR1 reads SGHDT; CDR2 reads YYEEEE. The length of the CDR3 is 14 residues. The chain links TRBV5-6 to TRBJ1-4, with TRBD1 as a possible D gene (5 bases). The receptor was isolated from a human donor with multiple sclerosis. Input material: CD8+ T cells from PBMCs. The CDR3 sequence is CASSLFRAREKLFF. For the CDR3, the DNA is TGTGCCAGCAGCTTGTTCAGGGCGCGAGAAAAACTGTTTTTT.